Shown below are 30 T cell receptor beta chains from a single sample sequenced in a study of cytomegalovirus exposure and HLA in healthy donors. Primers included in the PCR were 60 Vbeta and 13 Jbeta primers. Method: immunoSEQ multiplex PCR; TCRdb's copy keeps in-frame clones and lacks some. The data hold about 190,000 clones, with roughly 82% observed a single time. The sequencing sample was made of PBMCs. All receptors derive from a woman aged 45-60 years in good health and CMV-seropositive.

The DNA of the CDR3 is TGTGCCAGCAGCTTAAGGGGGCTAGCGGGGCGGAACACCGGGGAGCTGTTTTTT. Amino acids: CASSLRGLAGRNTGELFF. The rearrangement uses TRBV7-3 and TRBJ2-2; TRBD2 aligns across 9 bases. The germline CDR1 and CDR2 sequences are SGHTA and FQGTGA. This CDR3 region has 18 residues. V trimming: 1 base; J trimming: 1 base; junction bases outside the gene matches: 7.

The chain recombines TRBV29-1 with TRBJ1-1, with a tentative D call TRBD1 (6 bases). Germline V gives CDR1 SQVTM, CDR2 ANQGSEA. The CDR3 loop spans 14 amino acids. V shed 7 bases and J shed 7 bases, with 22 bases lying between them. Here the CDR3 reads CSAGRGADGVEAFF. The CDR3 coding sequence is TGCAGCGCTGGGAGGGGGGCCGATGGAGTTGAAGCTTTCTTT.

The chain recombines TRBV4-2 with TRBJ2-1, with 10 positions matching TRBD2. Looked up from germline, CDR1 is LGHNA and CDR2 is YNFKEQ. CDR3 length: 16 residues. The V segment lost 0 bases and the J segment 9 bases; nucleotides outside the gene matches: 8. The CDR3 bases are TGTGCCAGCAGCCAAGATCCCAGCGGGGGGGCTGTTGAGCAGTTCTTC. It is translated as CASSQDPSGGAVEQFF.

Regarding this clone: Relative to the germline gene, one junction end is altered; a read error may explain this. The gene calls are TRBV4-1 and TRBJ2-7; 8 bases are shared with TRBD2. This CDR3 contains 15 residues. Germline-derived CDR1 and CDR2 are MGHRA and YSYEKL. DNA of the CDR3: TGTGCCAGCAGCCAAGCCGGGACTAGGGGGAACGAGCAGTACTTC. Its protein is CASSQAGTRGNEQYF.

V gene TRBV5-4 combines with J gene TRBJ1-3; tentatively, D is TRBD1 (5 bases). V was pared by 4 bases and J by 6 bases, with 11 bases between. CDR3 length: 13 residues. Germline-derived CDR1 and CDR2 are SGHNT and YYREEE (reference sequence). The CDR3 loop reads CASSGGTENTIYF. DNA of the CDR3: TGTGCCAGCAGCGGAGGGACTGAAAACACCATATATTTT.

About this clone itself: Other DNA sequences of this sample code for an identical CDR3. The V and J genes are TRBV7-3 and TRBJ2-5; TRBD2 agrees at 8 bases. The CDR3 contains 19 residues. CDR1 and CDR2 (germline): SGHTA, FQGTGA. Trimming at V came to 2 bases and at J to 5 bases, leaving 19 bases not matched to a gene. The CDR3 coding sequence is TGTGCCAGCAGCTTAGAGTCCCCCGCCGGGACTAGGGCCCCGGAGACCCAGTACTTC. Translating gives CASSLESPAGTRAPETQYF.

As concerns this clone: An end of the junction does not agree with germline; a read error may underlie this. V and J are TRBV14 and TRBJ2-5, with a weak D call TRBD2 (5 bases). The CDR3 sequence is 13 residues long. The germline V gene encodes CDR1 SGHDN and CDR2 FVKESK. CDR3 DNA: TGTGCCAGCAGCCAAGAATGGGGAGAGACCCGGTACTTC. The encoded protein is CASSQEWGETRYF.

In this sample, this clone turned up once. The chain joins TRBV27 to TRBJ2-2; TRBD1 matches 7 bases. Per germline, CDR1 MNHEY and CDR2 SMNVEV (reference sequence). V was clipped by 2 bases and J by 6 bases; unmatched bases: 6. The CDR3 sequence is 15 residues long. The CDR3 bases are TGTGCCAGCAGTTTACGCCAGGGGGACCCCGGGGAGCTGTTTTTT. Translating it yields CASSLRQGDPGELFF.

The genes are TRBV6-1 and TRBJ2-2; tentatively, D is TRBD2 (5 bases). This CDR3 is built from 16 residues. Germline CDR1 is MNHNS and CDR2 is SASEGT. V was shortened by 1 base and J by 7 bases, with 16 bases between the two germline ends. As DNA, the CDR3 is TGTGCCAGCAGTGAAGGACAACTAGGGCTGGGCGGGGAGCTGTTTTTT. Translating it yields CASSEGQLGLGGELFF.

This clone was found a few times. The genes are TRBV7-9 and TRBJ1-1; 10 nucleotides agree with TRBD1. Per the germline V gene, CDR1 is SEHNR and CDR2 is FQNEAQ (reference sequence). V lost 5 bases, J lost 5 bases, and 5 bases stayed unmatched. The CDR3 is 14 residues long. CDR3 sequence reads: CASSRTGGNTEAFF. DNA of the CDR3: TGTGCCAGCAGCCGGACAGGGGGTAATACTGAAGCTTTCTTT.

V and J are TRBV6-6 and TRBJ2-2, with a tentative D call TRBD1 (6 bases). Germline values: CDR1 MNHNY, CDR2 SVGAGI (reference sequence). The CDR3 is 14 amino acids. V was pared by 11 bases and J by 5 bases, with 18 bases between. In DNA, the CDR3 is TGTGCCGTGCGGCAGGGGAAGGGAACCGGGGAGCTGTTTTTT. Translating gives CAVRQGKGTGELFF.

The CDR3 sequence: CASGVRWAPDTQYF. The CDR3, as DNA: TGTGCCAGCGGCGTAAGGTGGGCCCCAGATACGCAGTATTTT. The chain employs TRBV6-6 and TRBJ2-3, with unresolved D. CDR1 is MNHNY, CDR2 SVGAGI, per germline (reference sequence). This CDR3 region has 14 residues. Trimming removed 8 bases from V and 4 bases from J, with 16 bases in between.

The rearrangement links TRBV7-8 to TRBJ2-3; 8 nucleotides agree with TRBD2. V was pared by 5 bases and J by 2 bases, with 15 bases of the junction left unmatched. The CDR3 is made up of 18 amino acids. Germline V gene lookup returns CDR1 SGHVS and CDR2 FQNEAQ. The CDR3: CASSGISAGGPLTDTQYF. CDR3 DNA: TGTGCCAGCAGCGGAATTTCGGCGGGGGGTCCGCTCACAGATACGCAGTATTTT. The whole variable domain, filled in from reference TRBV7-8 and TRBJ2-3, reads GAGVSQSPRYKVAKRGQDVALRCDPISGHVSLFWYQQALGQGPEFLTYFQNEAQLDKSGLPSDRFFAERPEGSVSTLKIQRTQQEDSAVYLCASSGISAGGPLTDTQYFGPGTRLTVL.

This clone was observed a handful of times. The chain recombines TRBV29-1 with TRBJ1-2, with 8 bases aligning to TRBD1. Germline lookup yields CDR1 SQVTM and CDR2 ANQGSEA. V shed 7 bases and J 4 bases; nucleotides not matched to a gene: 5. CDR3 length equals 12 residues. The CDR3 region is CSAQTGGYGYTF. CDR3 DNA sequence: TGCAGCGCCCAAACAGGGGGCTATGGCTACACCTTC.

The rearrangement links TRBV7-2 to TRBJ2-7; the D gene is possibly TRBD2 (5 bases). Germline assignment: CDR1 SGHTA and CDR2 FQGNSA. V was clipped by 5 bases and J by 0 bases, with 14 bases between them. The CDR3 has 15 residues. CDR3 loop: CASSPRGLSSYEQYF. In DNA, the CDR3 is TGTGCCAGCAGCCCCCGTGGACTGAGCTCCTACGAGCAGTACTTC.

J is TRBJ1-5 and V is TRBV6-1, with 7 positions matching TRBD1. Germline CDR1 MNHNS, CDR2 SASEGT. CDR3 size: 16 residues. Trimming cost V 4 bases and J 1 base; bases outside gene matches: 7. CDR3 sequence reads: CASSGQGPSSNQPQHF. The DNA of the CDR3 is TGTGCCAGCAGTGGACAGGGTCCTTCGAGCAATCAGCCCCAGCATTTT.

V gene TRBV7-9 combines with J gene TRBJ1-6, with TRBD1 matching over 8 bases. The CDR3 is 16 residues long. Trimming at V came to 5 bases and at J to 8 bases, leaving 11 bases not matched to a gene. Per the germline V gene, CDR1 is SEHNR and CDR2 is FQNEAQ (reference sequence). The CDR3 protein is CASSQGAGKGDSPLHF. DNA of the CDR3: TGTGCCAGCAGCCAGGGGGCCGGGAAGGGGGATTCACCCCTCCACTTT.

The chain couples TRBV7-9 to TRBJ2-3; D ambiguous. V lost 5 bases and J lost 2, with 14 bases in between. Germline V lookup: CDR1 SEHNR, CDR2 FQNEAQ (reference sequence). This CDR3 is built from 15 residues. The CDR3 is CASSPKVRITDTQYF. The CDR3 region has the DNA TGTGCCAGCAGCCCGAAGGTCAGGATCACAGATACGCAGTATTTT.

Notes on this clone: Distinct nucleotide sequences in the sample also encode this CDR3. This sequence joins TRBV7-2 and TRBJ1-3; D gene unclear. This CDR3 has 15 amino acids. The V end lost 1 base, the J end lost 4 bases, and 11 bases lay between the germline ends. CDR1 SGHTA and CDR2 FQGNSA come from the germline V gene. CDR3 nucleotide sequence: TGTGCCAGCAGCTTAGATCGCGGCACGGGAAACACCATATATTTT. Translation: CASSLDRGTGNTIYF.

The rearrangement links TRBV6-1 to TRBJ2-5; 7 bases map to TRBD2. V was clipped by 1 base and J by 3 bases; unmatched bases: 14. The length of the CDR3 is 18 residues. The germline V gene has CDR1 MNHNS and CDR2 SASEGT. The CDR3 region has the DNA TGTGCCAGCAGTGAAGTGGGAGCGGGGTGGCAGGGAAAAGAGACCCAGTACTTC. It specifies CASSEVGAGWQGKETQYF.

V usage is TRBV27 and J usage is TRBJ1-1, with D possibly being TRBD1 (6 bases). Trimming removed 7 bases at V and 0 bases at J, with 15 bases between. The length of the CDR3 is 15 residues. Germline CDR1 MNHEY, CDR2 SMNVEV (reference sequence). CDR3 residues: CASKEQGQLNTEAFF. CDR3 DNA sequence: TGTGCCAGCAAAGAACAGGGCCAGTTGAACACTGAAGCTTTCTTT.

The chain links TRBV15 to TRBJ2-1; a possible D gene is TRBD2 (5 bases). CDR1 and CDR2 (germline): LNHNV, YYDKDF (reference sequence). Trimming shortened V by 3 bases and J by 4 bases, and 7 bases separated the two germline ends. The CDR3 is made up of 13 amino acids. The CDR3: CATSSGDYNEQFF. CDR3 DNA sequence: TGTGCCACCAGCAGCGGGGATTACAATGAGCAGTTCTTC.

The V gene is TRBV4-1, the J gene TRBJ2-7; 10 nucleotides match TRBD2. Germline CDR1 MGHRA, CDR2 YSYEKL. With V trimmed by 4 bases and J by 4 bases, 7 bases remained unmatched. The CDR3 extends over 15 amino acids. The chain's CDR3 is CASSRLLAGDYEQYF. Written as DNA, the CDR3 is TGCGCCAGCAGCCGGCTTCTAGCGGGGGATTACGAGCAGTACTTC.

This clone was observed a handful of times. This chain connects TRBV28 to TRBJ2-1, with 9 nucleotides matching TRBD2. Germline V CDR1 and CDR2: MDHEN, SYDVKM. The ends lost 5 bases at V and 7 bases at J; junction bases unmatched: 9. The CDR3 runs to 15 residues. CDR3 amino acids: CASSGLAGTVNEQFF. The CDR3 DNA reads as TGTGCCAGCAGTGGGCTAGCGGGGACGGTAAATGAGCAGTTCTTC.

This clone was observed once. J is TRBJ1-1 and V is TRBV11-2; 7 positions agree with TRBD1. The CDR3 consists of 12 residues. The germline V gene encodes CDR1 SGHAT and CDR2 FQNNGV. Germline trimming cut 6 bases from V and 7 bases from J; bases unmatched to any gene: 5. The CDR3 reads CASSPNRGEAFF. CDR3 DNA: TGTGCCAGCAGTCCTAACAGGGGTGAAGCTTTCTTT.

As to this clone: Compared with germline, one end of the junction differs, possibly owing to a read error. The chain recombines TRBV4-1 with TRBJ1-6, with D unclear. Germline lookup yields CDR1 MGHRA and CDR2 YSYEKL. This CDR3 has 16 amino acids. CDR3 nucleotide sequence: TGTGCCAGCAGCCAAGATCCCGGCGGTAATAATTCACCCCTCCACTTT. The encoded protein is CASSQDPGGNNSPLHF.

CDR3 protein: CASSRAGAGEQYF. The CDR3 DNA reads as TGTGCCAGCAGCCGTGCGGGGGCGGGCGAGCAGTACTTC. The chain couples TRBV11-2 to TRBJ2-7; D perhaps matches TRBD2 (7 bases). Germline assignment: CDR1 SGHAT and CDR2 FQNNGV. The CDR3 spans 13 residues. V shed 5 bases and J shed 6 bases, with 14 bases lying between them.

The CDR3 DNA reads TGCAGCGTTGCCAGGGCTAGCGGGGTTATGGGGGAGACCCAGTACTTC. Its protein is CSVARASGVMGETQYF. The V and J genes are TRBV29-1 and TRBJ2-5; 9 bases align to TRBD2. CDR3 length: 16 amino acids. V lost 4 bases to trimming and J lost 5 bases; unmatched junction nucleotides: 14. Germline V gene data show CDR1 as SQVTM and CDR2 as ANQGSEA. The whole variable domain, filled in from reference TRBV29-1 and TRBJ2-5, reads SAVISQKPSRDICQRGTSLTIQCQVDSQVTMMFWYRQQPGQSLTLIATANQGSEATYESGFVIDKFPISRPNLTFSTLTVSNMSPEDSSIYLCSVARASGVMGETQYFGPGTRLLVL.

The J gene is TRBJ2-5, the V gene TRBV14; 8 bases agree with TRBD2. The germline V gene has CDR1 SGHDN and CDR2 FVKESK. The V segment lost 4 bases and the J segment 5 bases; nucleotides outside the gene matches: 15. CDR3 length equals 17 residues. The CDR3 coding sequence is TGTGCCAGCAGCCGAGAAGAAGCGGGGGCCTTGGGGGAGACCCAGTACTTC. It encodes CASSREEAGALGETQYF.

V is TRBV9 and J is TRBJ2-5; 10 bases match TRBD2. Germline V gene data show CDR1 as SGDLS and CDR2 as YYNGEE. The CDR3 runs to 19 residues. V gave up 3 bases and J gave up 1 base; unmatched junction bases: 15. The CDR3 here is CASSEARISGGTIQETQYF. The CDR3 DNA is TGTGCCAGCAGCGAGGCCCGTATTAGCGGGGGGACAATCCAAGAGACCCAGTACTTC.